This T cell receptor beta chain originates from a study of a mutant IDH1 vaccine in newly diagnosed glioma. V was clipped by 3 bases and J by 4 bases, with 12 bases between them. The CDR3 length is 14 residues. CDR1 and CDR2 from the germline V gene are ENHRY and SYGVKD. The table came from immunoSEQ multiplex PCR; TCRdb's copy has only in-frame clones and leaves some out. This sample has around 94,000 clones; roughly 89% occur once, and the top ten carry over 0.7%. Time point described: week 47, end of study. Each dose of the vaccine consisted of 300 ug of mutant IDH1 20-mer peptide, with topical imiquimod. For this clone: Its antigen is not identified.

The TCR was taken from a woman in her fifties or sixties with glioma. V is TRBV10-3 and J is TRBJ1-1, with D possibly being TRBD1 (6 bases). The input for sequencing was PBMCs, taken from a glioma patient whose treatment included an IDH1 peptide vaccine. This CDR3 reads CAISDRGGVTEAFF. The CDR3 DNA follows: TGTGCCATCAGTGACAGGGGCGGGGTCACTGAAGCTTTCTTT.